The clone carrying this T cell receptor (beta chain) was seen only once. The antigen is undetermined. In germline, CDR1 is GTSNPN, CDR2 SVGIG (reference sequence). Trimming took 0 bases from V and 4 from J, leaving 9 bases between them. The CDR3 covers 13 residues. These data belong to a study of regulatory and conventional T cells in RAG deficiency. Study-level points and caveats: These Omenn syndrome Treg sorts may hold peripherally activated cells instead.

Genomic DNA came from blood conventional CD4+ T cells gated CD25-low CD127-high. The repertoire was sequenced with immunoSEQ multiplex PCR; TCRdb's copy has only in-frame clones and lacks some. This table holds roughly 10,000 clones, around 94% found once. The rearrangement uses TRBV30 and TRBJ2-5; maybe TRBD2 (6 bases). This sequence was found in a human donor with RAG deficiency presenting as severe combined immunodeficiency. The sequenced sample was CD4+ effector T cells sorted from blood. CDR3 DNA: TGTGCCTGGAGTGTTATGGGGGGAGAGACCCAGTACTTC. Translating it yields CAWSVMGGETQYF.